This is a list of T cell receptor beta chains from one sample in a study of T cells after yellow fever vaccination. TCRdb reprocessed the 5' RACE reads via MiXCR and lists one record per CDR3 protein. The table records hundreds of thousands of distinct CDR3 sequences, 20% to 25% of them present only once. Sample: PBMCs, taken 20 to 25 days after the first yellow fever vaccination. The receptors stem from a man aged 18 to 35 who received the YFV17D yellow fever vaccine. CDR3s include the opening cysteine and the closing phenylalanine or tryptophan. The D gene is left open where the match is weak. Clone sizes are given selectively: once, few, many, or a class where the clone is expanded.

clone size: .; J gene: TRBJ2-7; D gene: .; V gene: TRBV10-3; CDR3 DNA: TGTGCCATCAGTGCAATCGCGGGACAGTTCTACGAGCAGTACTTC; CDR3 protein: CAISAIAGQFYEQYF
clone size: .; J gene: TRBJ2-3; D gene: .; V gene: TRBV6-5; CDR3 DNA: TGTGCCAGCAGTAACTTCAGGGGTAGGACAGATACGCAGTATTTT; CDR3 protein: CASSNFRGRTDTQYF
clone size: .; J gene: TRBJ2-3; D gene: .; V gene: TRBV20-1; CDR3 DNA: TGCAGTGCTCCGGGGGTGGATACGCAGTATTTT; CDR3 protein: CSAPGVDTQYF
clone size: .; J gene: TRBJ1-1; D gene: .; V gene: TRBV27; CDR3 DNA: TGTGCCAGCTCCCGTGGCGGAGTGAACACTGAAGCTTTCTTT; CDR3 protein: CASSRGGVNTEAFF
clone size: .; J gene: TRBJ2-5; D gene: .; V gene: TRBV6-2/TRBV6-3; CDR3 DNA: TGTGCCAGCAGCCCTCCTGGGGTACAAGAGACCCAGTACTTC; CDR3 protein: CASSPPGVQETQYF
clone size: .; J gene: TRBJ2-3; D gene: TRBD2; V gene: TRBV4-3; CDR3 DNA: TGCGCCAGCAGCCAAGGCAGCGGGAGCGGGGGGTATATCAGGGATACGCAGTATTTT; CDR3 protein: CASSQGSGSGGYIRDTQYF
clone size: few; J gene: TRBJ2-7; D gene: .; V gene: TRBV20-1; CDR3 DNA: TGCAGTGCTAGAGATCTGGGGGAAAGCTCCTACGAGCAGTACTTC; CDR3 protein: CSARDLGESSYEQYF
clone size: .; J gene: TRBJ1-2; D gene: .; V gene: TRBV7-2; CDR3 DNA: TGTGCCAACAGCTTAGCTTCGGGAGGGGGAGGAACCAAATATGGCTACACCTTC; CDR3 protein: CANSLASGGGGTKYGYTF
clone size: .; J gene: TRBJ2-3; D gene: .; V gene: TRBV2; CDR3 DNA: TGTGCCAGCAGCCCTCTCACTGCCCAAGATACGCAGTATTTT; CDR3 protein: CASSPLTAQDTQYF
clone size: .; J gene: TRBJ1-2; D gene: TRBD1; V gene: TRBV6-5; CDR3 DNA: TGTGCCAGCAGTTTTTCGGTGGGGCAGGGGGCCTACTATGGCTACACCTTC; CDR3 protein: CASSFSVGQGAYYGYTF
clone size: many; J gene: TRBJ2-1; D gene: .; V gene: TRBV12-3/TRBV12-4; CDR3 DNA: TGTGCCAGCAGCTCACGCGGGGATGAGCAGTTCTTC; CDR3 protein: CASSSRGDEQFF
clone size: few; J gene: TRBJ1-4; D gene: .; V gene: TRBV27; CDR3 DNA: TGTGCCAGCAGTTCTGAGTCCCCCCGTCGCGAAAAACTGTTTTTT; CDR3 protein: CASSSESPRREKLFF
clone size: few; J gene: TRBJ2-3; D gene: TRBD2; V gene: TRBV7-9; CDR3 DNA: TGTGCCAGCAGCCCTGGGGGGGTCACAGATACGCAGTATTTT; CDR3 protein: CASSPGGVTDTQYF
clone size: .; J gene: TRBJ1-1; D gene: .; V gene: TRBV5-1; CDR3 DNA: TGCGCCAGCAGCGGTGACGGCAGCGGGACTGAAGCTTTCTTT; CDR3 protein: CASSGDGSGTEAFF
clone size: .; J gene: TRBJ2-7; D gene: TRBD1; V gene: TRBV11-2; CDR3 DNA: TGTGCCAGCAGCTTGTGGGACAGATCCTACGAGCAGTACTTC; CDR3 protein: CASSLWDRSYEQYF
clone size: .; J gene: TRBJ1-2; D gene: .; V gene: TRBV7-9; CDR3 DNA: TGTGCCAGCAGCTACGTGCCAGGGGAAAACTATGGCTACACCTTC; CDR3 protein: CASSYVPGENYGYTF